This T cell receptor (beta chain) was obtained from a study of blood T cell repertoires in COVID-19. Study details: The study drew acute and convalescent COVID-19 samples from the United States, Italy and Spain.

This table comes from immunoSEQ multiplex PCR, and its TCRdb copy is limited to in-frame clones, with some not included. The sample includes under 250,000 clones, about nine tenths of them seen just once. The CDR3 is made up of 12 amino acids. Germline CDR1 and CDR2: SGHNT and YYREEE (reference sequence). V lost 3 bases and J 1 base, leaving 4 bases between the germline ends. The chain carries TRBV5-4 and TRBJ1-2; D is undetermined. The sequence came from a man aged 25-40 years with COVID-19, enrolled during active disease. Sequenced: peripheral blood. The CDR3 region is CASSSGNYGYTF. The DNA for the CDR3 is TGTGCCAGCAGCTCCGGTAACTATGGCTACACCTTC.